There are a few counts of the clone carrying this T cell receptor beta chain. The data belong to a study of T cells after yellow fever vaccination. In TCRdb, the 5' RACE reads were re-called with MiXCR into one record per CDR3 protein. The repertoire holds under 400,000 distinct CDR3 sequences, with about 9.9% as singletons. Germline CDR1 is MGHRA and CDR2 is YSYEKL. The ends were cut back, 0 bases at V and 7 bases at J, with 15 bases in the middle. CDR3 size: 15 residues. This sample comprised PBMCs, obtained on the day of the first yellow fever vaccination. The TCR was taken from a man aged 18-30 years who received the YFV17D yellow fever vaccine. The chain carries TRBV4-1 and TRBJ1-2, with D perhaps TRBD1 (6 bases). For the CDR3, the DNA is TGCGCCAGCAGCCAAGATCCTGGGGGCGCATTTGGCTACACCTTC. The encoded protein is CASSQDPGGAFGYTF.